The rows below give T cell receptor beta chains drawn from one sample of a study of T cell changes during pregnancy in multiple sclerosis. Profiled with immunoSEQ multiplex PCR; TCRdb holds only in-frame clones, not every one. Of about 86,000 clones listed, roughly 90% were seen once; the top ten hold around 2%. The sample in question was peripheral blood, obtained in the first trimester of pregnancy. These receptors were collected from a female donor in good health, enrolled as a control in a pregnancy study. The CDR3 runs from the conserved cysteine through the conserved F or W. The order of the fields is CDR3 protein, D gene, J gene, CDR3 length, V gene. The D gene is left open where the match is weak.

cdr3_aa: CASRSGQGRNQPQHF
d_call: TRBD1
j_call: TRBJ1-5
cdr3_length: 15
v_call: TRBV6-5

cdr3_aa: CASSLAGGHNQPQHF
d_call: -
j_call: TRBJ1-5
cdr3_length: 15
v_call: TRBV7-8

cdr3_aa: CASSQGGGRFAGYTF
d_call: -
j_call: TRBJ1-2
cdr3_length: 15
v_call: TRBV4-3

cdr3_aa: CASSQPNGLGEKLFF
d_call: -
j_call: TRBJ1-4
cdr3_length: 15
v_call: TRBV4-2

cdr3_aa: CASSPTGVYGYTF
d_call: TRBD1
j_call: TRBJ1-2
cdr3_length: 13
v_call: TRBV6-5

cdr3_aa: CASSLGGRLRTDTQYF
d_call: -
j_call: TRBJ2-3
cdr3_length: 16
v_call: TRBV7-9

cdr3_aa: CASSLGTDPMNQPQHF
d_call: TRBD1
j_call: TRBJ1-5
cdr3_length: 16
v_call: TRBV7-9

cdr3_aa: CASSLGQGGRTQPQHF
d_call: TRBD1
j_call: TRBJ1-5
cdr3_length: 16
v_call: TRBV7-2

cdr3_aa: CASSVQGAGTEAFF
d_call: TRBD1
j_call: TRBJ1-1
cdr3_length: 14
v_call: TRBV5-1

cdr3_aa: CASSPQAYLAGARYNEQFF
d_call: TRBD2
j_call: TRBJ2-1
cdr3_length: 19
v_call: TRBV4-2

cdr3_aa: CASSSPGQGARGYTF
d_call: TRBD1
j_call: TRBJ1-2
cdr3_length: 15
v_call: TRBV7-8

cdr3_aa: CASRATGGLDTQYF
d_call: TRBD1
j_call: TRBJ2-3
cdr3_length: 14
v_call: TRBV19

cdr3_aa: CASSRSTGTGANVLTF
d_call: TRBD1
j_call: TRBJ2-6
cdr3_length: 16
v_call: TRBV18

cdr3_aa: CATSRDLENYGYTF
d_call: -
j_call: TRBJ1-2
cdr3_length: 14
v_call: TRBV15

cdr3_aa: CASSLAQNYGYTF
d_call: -
j_call: TRBJ1-2
cdr3_length: 13
v_call: TRBV5-6

cdr3_aa: CASSQYTSNNSPLHF
d_call: -
j_call: TRBJ1-6
cdr3_length: 15
v_call: TRBV4-2

cdr3_aa: CASRTGRSGTEAFF
d_call: TRBD1
j_call: TRBJ1-1
cdr3_length: 14
v_call: TRBV19

cdr3_aa: CASGQGATDTQYF
d_call: TRBD1
j_call: TRBJ2-3
cdr3_length: 13
v_call: TRBV9

cdr3_aa: CASSLDQRDSYEQYF
d_call: -
j_call: TRBJ2-7
cdr3_length: 15
v_call: TRBV4-2

cdr3_aa: CASGLVQGGLNYGYTF
d_call: -
j_call: TRBJ1-2
cdr3_length: 16
v_call: TRBV12-5

cdr3_aa: CASSQATGQGGLYGYTF
d_call: TRBD1
j_call: TRBJ1-2
cdr3_length: 17
v_call: TRBV4-3

cdr3_aa: CASSNGVYSQPQHF
d_call: -
j_call: TRBJ1-5
cdr3_length: 14
v_call: TRBV6-5

cdr3_aa: CASSDQGLAHLLTDTQYF
d_call: TRBD2
j_call: TRBJ2-3
cdr3_length: 18
v_call: TRBV7-2

cdr3_aa: CASSRLGEGTGELFF
d_call: -
j_call: TRBJ2-2
cdr3_length: 15
v_call: TRBV18

cdr3_aa: CSVSSGGYEQYF
d_call: TRBD2
j_call: TRBJ2-7
cdr3_length: 12
v_call: TRBV29-1

cdr3_aa: CASSPDSHGYTF
d_call: -
j_call: TRBJ1-2
cdr3_length: 12
v_call: TRBV6-5

cdr3_aa: CASSLDRGRVQHF
d_call: TRBD1
j_call: TRBJ1-5
cdr3_length: 13
v_call: TRBV7-6

cdr3_aa: CASRYGRDRERTFF
d_call: TRBD1
j_call: TRBJ1-1
cdr3_length: 14
v_call: TRBV6-6

cdr3_aa: CASSFGGREKLFF
d_call: -
j_call: TRBJ1-4
cdr3_length: 13
v_call: TRBV28

cdr3_aa: CATSRDRRGALNGYTF
d_call: -
j_call: TRBJ1-2
cdr3_length: 16
v_call: TRBV15

cdr3_aa: CASSETPGQGRETQYF
d_call: TRBD1
j_call: TRBJ2-5
cdr3_length: 16
v_call: TRBV6-1

cdr3_aa: CASSLETSGAVDTQYF
d_call: TRBD2
j_call: TRBJ2-3
cdr3_length: 16
v_call: TRBV11-2

cdr3_aa: CASNLSGGAYDTQYF
d_call: TRBD2
j_call: TRBJ2-3
cdr3_length: 15
v_call: TRBV10-1

cdr3_aa: CASTKRYIEAFF
d_call: -
j_call: TRBJ1-1
cdr3_length: 12
v_call: TRBV21-1

cdr3_aa: CASSHTGSGYTF
d_call: -
j_call: TRBJ1-2
cdr3_length: 12
v_call: TRBV14

cdr3_aa: CASSLTGGRSGANVLTF
d_call: TRBD1
j_call: TRBJ2-6
cdr3_length: 17
v_call: TRBV5-1

cdr3_aa: CASSYRSGTGYGYTF
d_call: TRBD1
j_call: TRBJ1-2
cdr3_length: 15
v_call: TRBV27

cdr3_aa: CATSRDPMVDGYTF
d_call: -
j_call: TRBJ1-2
cdr3_length: 14
v_call: TRBV15

cdr3_aa: CASGLQVSNQPQHF
d_call: -
j_call: TRBJ1-5
cdr3_length: 14
v_call: TRBV19

cdr3_aa: CASSRGQASGEQYF
d_call: TRBD1
j_call: TRBJ2-7
cdr3_length: 14
v_call: TRBV18

cdr3_aa: CASSSGRGAYNEQFF
d_call: TRBD2
j_call: TRBJ2-1
cdr3_length: 15
v_call: TRBV2

cdr3_aa: CASSFTGIVVQETQYF
d_call: -
j_call: TRBJ2-5
cdr3_length: 16
v_call: TRBV2

cdr3_aa: CATSPQTGIYGYTF
d_call: -
j_call: TRBJ1-2
cdr3_length: 14
v_call: TRBV15

cdr3_aa: CASSESIQGGRKLFF
d_call: TRBD1
j_call: TRBJ1-4
cdr3_length: 15
v_call: TRBV10-2